This entry features one TCR beta chain sequence. Trimming pared 0 bases from V and 8 bases from J, leaving 4 bases between. The length of the CDR3 is 10 residues. Germline V gene data show CDR1 as SQVTM and CDR2 as ANQGSEA. Sequencing relied on a cDNA template that was reverse transcribed from extracted RNA. TCRdb's table, derived via immunoSEQ multiplex PCR, lists solely in-frame clones and lacks some. Of roughly 190,000 clones listed, around 60% are singletons. These data come from a study of CD8+ T cells in alopecia areata. Treatment in this sample: oral pan-JAK inhibitor, 5-10 mg twice daily. Alopecia areata patients had lesional scalp punch biopsies and peripheral blood taken from them.

The sequence was collected from a human donor with alopecia areata. The chain links TRBV29-1 to TRBJ1-2; no clear D gene. The source was CD4+ T cells sorted from blood, collected at week 4, from a patient treated with tofacitinib. CDR3 region: CSVEEAGYTF. The CDR3 DNA sequence: TGCAGCGTTGAAGAAGCGGGCTACACCTTC. Variable domain in full (rest from reference TRBV29-1 and TRBJ1-2): SAVISQKPSRDICQRGTSLTIQCQVDSQVTMMFWYRQQPGQSLTLIATANQGSEATYESGFVIDKFPISRPNLTFSTLTVSNMSPEDSSIYLCSVEEAGYTFGSGTRLTVV.